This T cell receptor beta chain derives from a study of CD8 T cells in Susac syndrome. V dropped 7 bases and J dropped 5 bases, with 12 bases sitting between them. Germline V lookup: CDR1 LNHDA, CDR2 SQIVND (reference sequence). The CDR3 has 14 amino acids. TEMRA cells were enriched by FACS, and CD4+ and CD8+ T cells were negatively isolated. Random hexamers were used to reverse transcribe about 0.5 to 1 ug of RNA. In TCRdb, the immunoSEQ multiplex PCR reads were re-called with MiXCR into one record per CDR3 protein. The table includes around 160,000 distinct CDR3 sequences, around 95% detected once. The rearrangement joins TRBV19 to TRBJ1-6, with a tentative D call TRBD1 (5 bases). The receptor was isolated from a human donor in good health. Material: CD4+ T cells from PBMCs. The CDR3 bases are TGTGCCAGTAAGCGGCAGGGAGATAATTCACCCCTCCACTTT. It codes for CASKRQGDNSPLHF.